This TCR beta chain comes out of a study of PD-1 blockade in classical Hodgkin lymphoma. Study-wide context: Patients were infused with nivolumab 3 mg/kg every 2 weeks. Findings of the study overall: Repertoire difference causes, possibly disease activity or prior therapy, remain undefined. CD4+ TCR diversity rose significantly by C4D1, and CD8+ TCR diversity did not. Newly diagnosed patients were said to have less baseline TCR diversity than healthy donors did.

This clone was seen more than once but under ten times. The antigen is undetermined. Per germline, CDR1 SEHNR and CDR2 FQNEAQ (reference sequence). V lost 9 bases to trimming and J lost 7 bases, with 12 bases between them. The CDR3 runs to 12 residues. Noted time point: cycle 4 day 1 (C4D1), after 6 weeks of nivolumab. Exposure to brentuximab vedotin varied, and each patient had relapsed following autologous stem cell transplantation. The table came from immunoSEQ multiplex PCR; TCRdb's copy has only in-frame clones and leaves some out. The table has 100,000 or so clones, about 92% seen once. This receptor was taken from a human donor with classical Hodgkin lymphoma. The rearrangement uses TRBV7-9 and TRBJ1-4, with D maybe TRBD1 (5 bases). The sequences come from peripheral blood mononuclear cells (PBMCs), collected before the fourth cycle of nivolumab. The chain's CDR3 is CASSTGAEKLFF. DNA for the CDR3: TGTGCCAGTTCCACTGGGGCTGAAAAACTGTTTTTT.